A single sample gave rise to the 27 T cell receptor beta chains below, sequenced in a study of cytomegalovirus exposure and HLA in healthy donors. Researchers ran the PCR with 60 Vbeta and 13 Jbeta primers. TCRdb's table, derived via immunoSEQ multiplex PCR, lists solely in-frame clones and lacks some. The repertoire has 70,000 to 85,000 clones, 62% of them found once; the top ten carry more than 3.5%. The sequenced sample was PBMCs. These TCRs come from a male donor in good health and CMV-seropositive.

The chain is built from TRBV20-1 and TRBJ2-5; the D is unclear. Germline V CDR1 and CDR2: DFQATT, SNEGSKA (reference sequence). Trimming stripped 5 bases from V and 6 bases from J, with 7 bases between. This CDR3 comprises 10 residues. The CDR3 DNA follows: TGCAGTGCTCCTGGGCAGACCCAGTACTTC. Amino acids: CSAPGQTQYF.

V and J are TRBV27 and TRBJ2-6, with 8 bases identical to TRBD2. Unmatched junction bases numbered 3, after V lost 0 bases and J lost 2 bases. From germline, CDR1 is MNHEY and CDR2 SMNVEV (reference sequence). The CDR3 has 17 amino acids. CDR3 DNA sequence: TGTGCCAGCAGTTTATCGGCGGGGGGCGCTGGGGCCAACGTCCTGACTTTC. This codes for CASSLSAGGAGANVLTF. The full variable domain, completed using reference TRBV27 and TRBJ2-6, is EAQVTQNPRYLITVTGKKLTVTCSQNMNHEYMSWYRQDPGLGLRQIYYSMNVEVTDKGDVPEGYKVSRKEKRNFPLILESPSPNQTSLYFCASSLSAGGAGANVLTFGAGSRLTVL.

This sequence joins TRBV18 and TRBJ2-5; D may be TRBD1 (5 bases). The germline V and J ends were trimmed by 5 bases and 2 bases, with 15 bases remaining between them. The CDR3 runs to 15 residues. Germline assignment: CDR1 KGHSH and CDR2 LQKENI. CDR3 loop: CASSLRQGGQETQYF. The CDR3 nucleotides are TGTGCCAGCTCATTACGGCAGGGTGGGCAAGAGACCCAGTACTTC. Together with reference TRBV18 and TRBJ2-5, the CDR3 gives the full variable domain: NAGVMQNPRHLVRRRGQEARLRCSPMKGHSHVYWYRQLPEEGLKFMVYLQKENIIDESGMPKERFSAEFPKEGPSILRIQQVVRGDSAAYFCASSLRQGGQETQYFGPGTRLLVL.

The chain employs TRBV28 and TRBJ1-4; possibly TRBD1 for D (5 bases). The V gene's germline CDR1 is MDHEN and CDR2 SYDVKM. V was shortened by 3 bases and J by 8 bases, with 16 bases between the two germline ends. The CDR3 has 15 amino acids. CDR3 nucleotides: TGTGCCAGCAGTTTTGGTGGGGGGAATGGGGAAAAACTGTTTTTT. As protein: CASSFGGGNGEKLFF.

The chain employs TRBV19 and TRBJ1-5; D is possibly TRBD1 (5 bases). Germline V gene lookup returns CDR1 LNHDA and CDR2 SQIVND (reference sequence). The CDR3 is 13 residues long. Trimming took 3 bases from V and 9 from J, leaving 12 bases between them. CDR3: CASSMGTAGPQHF. In DNA form, the CDR3 reads TGTGCCAGTAGTATGGGGACTGCCGGGCCCCAGCATTTT.

This chain joins TRBV2 and TRBJ2-2; 7 bases map to TRBD1. CDR3 length: 17 residues. Germline V lookup: CDR1 SNHLY, CDR2 FYNNEI. V dropped 3 bases and J dropped 5; count of bases not matched to a gene: 12. Here the CDR3 reads CASSDPIKTGITGELFF. The CDR3 DNA reads TGTGCCAGCAGTGACCCCATTAAGACAGGGATAACCGGGGAGCTGTTTTTT.

This chain links TRBV9 with TRBJ2-5; D is possibly TRBD2 (5 bases). The V end was cut by 0 bases, the J end by 3 bases, with 9 bases between. CDR3 length: 14 amino acids. Germline-derived CDR1 and CDR2 are SGDLS and YYNGEE. The CDR3 nucleotides are TGTGCCAGCAGCGTAGCCCCCGGGGAAGAGACCCAGTACTTC. Protein: CASSVAPGEETQYF.

The CDR3 region is CASSPEQGFSGANVLTF. The CDR3 bases are TGTGCCAGCAGCCCAGAACAGGGGTTCTCTGGGGCCAACGTCCTGACTTTC. The rearrangement uses TRBV7-6 and TRBJ2-6, with 7 bases identical to TRBD1. J was trimmed by 0 bases and V by 5 bases; bases with no gene match: 7. Germline assignment: CDR1 SGHVS and CDR2 FNYEAQ. This CDR3 has 17 amino acids.

A remark on this clone: A read error may account for a junction end that differs from germline. The chain uses TRBV7-7 and TRBJ2-2; maybe TRBD2 (6 bases). The CDR3 spans 12 residues. Germline assignment: CDR1 SSHAT and CDR2 FNYEAQ (reference sequence). As DNA, the CDR3 is TGTGCTAGCAGCCGGGGGAGCGGGGAGCTGTTTTTT. This codes for CASSRGSGELFF.

Written as DNA, the CDR3 is TGTGCCAGCAGCTCGGAGTCCGGATATAGCAATCAGCCCCAGCATTTT. It encodes CASSSESGYSNQPQHF. The chain couples TRBV7-2 to TRBJ1-5; D gene ambiguous. The CDR3 consists of 16 residues. V lost 4 bases and J lost 0, with 13 bases in between. The V gene's germline CDR1 is SGHTA and CDR2 FQGNSA. Looking up the rest from reference TRBV7-2 and TRBJ1-5 gives the full variable domain: GAGVSQSPSNKVTEKGKDVELRCDPISGHTALYWYRQSLGQGLEFLIYFQGNSAPDKSGLPSDRFSAERTGGSVSTLTIQRTQQEDSAVYLCASSSESGYSNQPQHFGDGTRLSIL.

The chain combines TRBV27 with TRBJ2-3; 7 bases fit TRBD1. CDR1 is MNHEY and CDR2 is SMNVEV in the germline V gene (reference sequence). The CDR3 consists of 18 residues. The junction had 11 bases not matched to a gene; V was cut back by 2 bases and J by 0 bases. The CDR3 bases are TGTGCCAGCAGTTTAAACAGGGGTTCTGTCCCTAGCACAGATACGCAGTATTTT. Translation: CASSLNRGSVPSTDTQYF.

V usage is TRBV4-2 and J usage is TRBJ1-1; D uncertain. V lost 4 bases to trimming and J lost 0 bases, with 18 bases between them. The germline V gene has CDR1 LGHNA and CDR2 YNFKEQ. The CDR3 totals 17 residues. CDR3 sequence (DNA): TGTGCCAGCAGCCGCGAGGGCGCCCAAGTCTTGAACACTGAAGCTTTCTTT. This gives the protein CASSREGAQVLNTEAFF.

The chain couples TRBV7-8 to TRBJ2-5; TRBD2 matches at 14 bases. The J call may be incorrect, as the DNA end agrees better with TRBJ2-7. CDR3 size: 16 residues. CDR1 and CDR2 from the germline V gene are SGHVS and FQNEAQ. CDR3 nucleotides: TGTGCCAGCAGCTTAGCCGGGACTAGCGGGAGCTACGAGCAGTACTTC. Translating gives CASSLAGTSGSYEQYF.

J is TRBJ2-5 and V is TRBV9, with TRBD2 identical over 13 bases. CDR3 length equals 16 residues. The junction had 2 bases not matched to a gene; V was cut back by 0 bases and J by 3 bases. Germline values: CDR1 SGDLS, CDR2 YYNGEE. CDR3 amino acids: CASSVEGLAGEETQYF. CDR3 coding DNA: TGTGCCAGCAGCGTAGAAGGACTAGCGGGGGAAGAGACCCAGTACTTC.

The V and J genes are TRBV5-4 and TRBJ2-2; 7 bases align to TRBD2. The CDR3 spans 14 residues. Germline lookup yields CDR1 SGHNT and CDR2 YYREEE (reference sequence). J lost 5 bases, V lost 2 bases, and 3 bases had no gene match. The CDR3 bases are TGTGCCAGCAGCTTTTTCGGGGGGACCGGGGAGCTGTTTTTT. Its translation is CASSFFGGTGELFF. Full variable domain (outside the CDR3, taken from reference TRBV5-4 and TRBJ2-2): ETGVTQSPTHLIKTRGQQVTLRCSSQSGHNTVSWYQQALGQGPQFIFQYYREEENGRGNFPPRFSGLQFPNYSSELNVNALELDDSALYLCASSFFGGTGELFFGEGSRLTVL.

The chain employs TRBV6-5 and TRBJ2-7; possible D gene TRBD2, 6 bases. The CDR3 is made up of 11 amino acids. The ends were cut back, 5 bases at V and 7 bases at J, with 9 bases in the middle. Germline CDR1 MNHEY, CDR2 SVGAGI. The CDR3 protein is CASSKGREQYF. In nucleotides, the CDR3 is TGTGCCAGCAGTAAGGGGAGGGAGCAGTACTTC.

CDR3: CASTTNRVEGYTF. DNA for the CDR3: TGTGCCAGTACCACGAACAGGGTAGAAGGCTACACCTTC. The chain links TRBV19 to TRBJ1-2; maybe TRBD1 (6 bases). The CDR3 extends over 13 amino acids. Germline V gives CDR1 LNHDA, CDR2 SQIVND (reference sequence). Trimming cost V 7 bases and J 8 bases, with 17 bases left between them.

V and J are TRBV5-1 and TRBJ2-1, with D perhaps TRBD2 (5 bases). V lost 7 bases to trimming and J lost 8 bases, with 22 bases between them. CDR1 is SGHRS, CDR2 YFSETQ, per germline. CDR3 length: 15 residues. The CDR3 protein is CASRMDPRGIDEQFF. CDR3 in DNA: TGCGCCAGCCGGATGGATCCTAGAGGGATCGATGAGCAGTTCTTC.

This clone was seen only a few times. The chain links TRBV7-9 to TRBJ2-2; 11 bases map to TRBD1. There are 16 residues in the CDR3. The junction had 6 bases not matched to a gene; V was cut back by 7 bases and J by 2 bases. The germline CDR1 and CDR2 sequences are SEHNR and FQNEAQ (reference sequence). The CDR3 sequence is CASKGGTGGNTGELFF. In nucleotides, the CDR3 is TGTGCCAGCAAAGGGGGGACAGGGGGAAACACCGGGGAGCTGTTTTTT.

This chain connects TRBV6-6 to TRBJ2-7; 8 bases are shared with TRBD2. J gave up 4 bases and V 10 bases, and 9 bases lay outside the gene matches. Germline-derived CDR1 and CDR2 are MNHNY and SVGAGI (reference sequence). The CDR3 consists of 13 residues. CDR3 loop: CATVPGGGYEQYF. CDR3 sequence (DNA): TGTGCCACCGTCCCCGGGGGGGGGTACGAGCAGTACTTC.

V usage is TRBV9 and J usage is TRBJ2-3, with D tentatively TRBD2 (7 bases). Between the trimmed V and J ends, which lost 0 bases and 2 bases, there was a span of 16 bases. The CDR3 sequence is 17 residues long. Germline CDR1 reads SGDLS; CDR2 reads YYNGEE. For the CDR3, the DNA is TGTGCCAGCAGCGTAGCTACAGGGAGCGGGGCCACAGATACGCAGTATTTT. This gives the protein CASSVATGSGATDTQYF.

The J gene is TRBJ1-1, the V gene TRBV19; 11 nucleotides match TRBD1. This CDR3 has 16 amino acids. CDR1 and CDR2 from the germline V gene are LNHDA and SQIVND (reference sequence). Trimming took 3 bases from V and 4 from J; bases not matched to a gene: 7. In DNA, the CDR3 is TGTGCCAGTAGTATCAACGGACAGGGGGCCGGCACTGAAGCTTTCTTT. This sequence encodes CASSINGQGAGTEAFF.

The chain links TRBV4-3 to TRBJ2-2; no reliable D call. Germline values: CDR1 LGHNA, CDR2 YSLEER. CDR3 length: 14 residues. V was pared by 2 bases and J by 2 bases, with 6 bases between. The CDR3 DNA reads as TGCGCCAGCAGCCAACTAGATAACACCGGGGAGCTGTTTTTT. Translation gives CASSQLDNTGELFF.

V and J are TRBV7-2 and TRBJ2-3; TRBD2 aligns across 9 bases. The germline CDR1 and CDR2 sequences are SGHTA and FQGNSA. The trim removed 2 bases at V and 4 bases at J, leaving 4 bases unmatched. The CDR3 is made up of 15 amino acids. Written as DNA, the CDR3 is TGTGCCAGCAGCTTAAATCTAGCGGGGTCAGATACGCAGTATTTT. It encodes CASSLNLAGSDTQYF. The full variable domain, completed using reference TRBV7-2 and TRBJ2-3, is GAGVSQSPSNKVTEKGKDVELRCDPISGHTALYWYRQSLGQGLEFLIYFQGNSAPDKSGLPSDRFSAERTGGSVSTLTIQRTQQEDSAVYLCASSLNLAGSDTQYFGPGTRLTVL.

V is TRBV11-2 and J is TRBJ1-1, with TRBD1 as a possible D gene (6 bases). Trimming took 3 bases from V and 2 from J, leaving 16 bases between them. Per the germline V gene, CDR1 is SGHAT and CDR2 is FQNNGV. The CDR3 extends over 16 amino acids. For the CDR3, the DNA is TGTGCCAGCAGCTTGAACAGGGCGGTTACCAACACTGAAGCTTTCTTT. Translation gives CASSLNRAVTNTEAFF.

This chain uses TRBV11-2 with TRBJ2-5, with D possibly TRBD1 on 7 matching bases. This CDR3 has 14 amino acids. V lost 3 bases and J 5 bases, leaving 13 bases between the germline ends. CDR1 is SGHAT, CDR2 FQNNGV, per germline. The CDR3 DNA reads as TGTGCCAGCAGCTTGGAGGGGGCTGGGGAGACCCAGTACTTC. Translation: CASSLEGAGETQYF.

This clone is a singleton in its sample. CDR3: CASSDGGAGGTQYF. CDR3 DNA sequence: TGTGCCAGCAGTGACGGAGGGGCCGGAGGGACCCAGTACTTC. The rearrangement joins TRBV2 to TRBJ2-5; D is possibly TRBD2 (6 bases). The CDR3 has 14 amino acids. The V gene's germline CDR1 is SNHLY and CDR2 FYNNEI. Trimming took 3 bases from V and 7 from J, leaving 15 bases between them.